This T cell receptor (beta chain) was observed in a study of cytomegalovirus exposure and HLA in healthy donors. Whole-study context: Genotyping of roughly 400 donors showed that roughly 83% belonged to the Caucasian-associated ancestry cluster.

Note on this clone: Its specificity is not known.

General study points: Reportedly, TCR beta sequences accurately predicted HLA-A and HLA-B alleles in most subjects.

With 60 Vbeta and 13 Jbeta primers, the PCR was carried out. Methods used by the authors: Later, an analysis found tens of millions of unique TCR beta chains, and 9.5 million to 11 million of these were shared. Clones were sequenced by immunoSEQ multiplex PCR, and TCRdb holds only the in-frame ones, with some missing. Clonal size and the V and J genes are those of that table, whereas D and trimming came from the DNA. This sample has around 130,000 clones; around 77% occur once, and the top ten carry about 1%. Sampled while nominally healthy, donors likely had unrecorded immune exposures. With 0 bases removed from V and 7 bases from J, the gap between germline ends came to 10 bases. Per the germline V gene, CDR1 is MNHEY and CDR2 is SVGAGI. The CDR3 loop spans 14 amino acids.

Sequenced sample: PBMCs. The receptor's source is a woman aged 55-70 years in good health and CMV-seronegative. The chain employs TRBV6-5 and TRBJ2-1; no reliable D call. The CDR3 DNA reads as TGTGCCAGCAGTTACTCGATTAACACAAATGAGCAGTTCTTC. Residues: CASSYSINTNEQFF.